The 27 T cell receptor beta chains reported below all come from one sample, sequenced in a study of T-cell reconstitution after alpha-beta-depleted transplantation in children. As it was prepared, the TCRbeta library received unique molecular identifiers. TCRdb passed the PCR reads through MiXCR, listing each CDR3 protein once. The top ten hold just under 6.5% of the sample, which has 240,000 or so distinct CDR3 sequences, under 9.5% seen once. The input for sequencing was PBMCs, mostly from graft donor cells, taken 180 days after TCRalphabeta/CD19-depleted stem cell transplant. Every receptor here comes from a male patient between 10 and 17 years old who had a stem cell transplant for acute lymphoblastic leukemia, so the T cells may come from the graft donor.

This clonotype was recorded at least ten times. The V call is TRBV4-3, the J call TRBJ2-7; D is unresolved. CDR1 LGHNA and CDR2 YSLEER come from the germline V gene. This CDR3 comprises 16 residues. V shed 5 bases and J shed 3 bases, with 20 bases lying between them. In DNA, the CDR3 is TGCGCCAGCAGCTCCATGTGGAAGGACGGTAACTACGAGCAGTACTTC. Its protein is CASSSMWKDGNYEQYF.

This chain connects TRBV3-1 to TRBJ2-5; D perhaps matches TRBD1 (5 bases). The CDR3 is 16 amino acids. Germline loops: CDR1 LGHDT, CDR2 YNNKEL (reference sequence). V was trimmed by 3 bases and J by 5 bases, leaving 19 bases between them. Written as DNA, the CDR3 is TGTGCCAGCAGCCAGGAGAGACAGCTTATCGGGGAGACCCAGTACTTC. Translating gives CASSQERQLIGETQYF.

This clonotype was seen many times. The chain couples TRBV7-9 to TRBJ2-7; D possibly uses TRBD1 or TRBD2 (5 bases each). Germline V CDR1 and CDR2: SEHNR, FQNEAQ (reference sequence). V lost 5 bases and J lost 2, with 10 bases in between. The CDR3 spans 13 residues. The DNA for the CDR3 is TGTGCCAGCAGCCCCGGGACCCCCTACGAGCAGTACTTC. Protein sequence: CASSPGTPYEQYF.

This clonotype was picked up many times. The chain combines TRBV10-3 with TRBJ2-7; 7 bases line up with TRBD2. Germline V gives CDR1 ENHRY, CDR2 SYGVKD. The ends lost 5 bases at V and 2 bases at J; junction bases unmatched: 6. The CDR3 covers 14 residues. As DNA, the CDR3 is TGTGCCATCAGTCCCGGCGGGAGCCCCTACGAGCAGTACTTC. Amino acids: CAISPGGSPYEQYF.

There are many counts of this clonotype. The chain carries TRBV11-2 and TRBJ2-2; D not resolved. Trimming stripped 4 bases from V and 6 bases from J, with 6 bases between. The CDR3 runs to 12 residues. Germline-derived CDR1 and CDR2 are SGHAT and FQNNGV. The CDR3 nucleotides are TGTGCCAGCAGCTCCCGGGCCGGGGAGCTGTTTTTT. It is translated as CASSSRAGELFF.

This clonotype was recorded many times. The rearrangement links TRBV19 to TRBJ1-5; no clear D. V lost 1 base and J lost 6, with 4 bases in between. Germline values: CDR1 LNHDA, CDR2 SQIVND (reference sequence). CDR3 length equals 12 residues. CDR3 region: CASSIGGQPQHF. CDR3 sequence (DNA): TGTGCCAGTAGTATAGGGGGTCAGCCCCAGCATTTT.

This clonotype was observed a few times. This sequence joins TRBV11-1 and TRBJ2-3; 8 nucleotides align to TRBD1. The CDR3 is 16 amino acids. Looked up from germline, CDR1 is SGHAT and CDR2 is FQDESV (reference sequence). V shed 5 bases, J shed 2 bases, and the junction held 9 bases outside the gene matches. The CDR3 is CASSRRTGLLTDTQYF. As DNA, the CDR3 is TGTGCCAGCAGCCGCAGGACAGGGCTACTCACAGATACGCAGTATTTT. The complete variable domain, with remaining parts taken from reference TRBV11-1 and TRBJ2-3, reads EAEVAQSPRYKITEKSQAVAFWCDPISGHATLYWYRQILGQGPELLVQFQDESVVDDSQLPKDRFSAERLKGVDSTLKIQPAELGDSAMYLCASSRRTGLLTDTQYFGPGTRLTVL.

In this sample, this clonotype turned up many times. The rearrangement uses TRBV20-1 and TRBJ2-5; D might be TRBD1 (6 bases). Germline V gene lookup returns CDR1 DFQATT and CDR2 SNEGSKA (reference sequence). This CDR3 is built from 14 residues. The germline V and J ends were trimmed by 0 bases and 2 bases, with 10 bases remaining between them. The CDR3: CSARDGGRQETQYF. The CDR3 DNA is TGCAGTGCTAGAGATGGGGGCCGACAAGAGACCCAGTACTTC.

This clonotype has a count of ten or more. J is TRBJ1-1 and V is TRBV10-3; D call uncertain. The CDR3 is 15 residues long. V was trimmed by 6 bases and J by 3 bases, leaving 17 bases between them. Germline V gene lookup returns CDR1 ENHRY and CDR2 SYGVKD. CDR3 amino acids: CAIRPRPALDTEAFF. The CDR3 nucleotides read TGTGCCATCAGACCGAGACCCGCGCTAGACACTGAAGCTTTCTTT.

This clonotype has just a few counts. V is TRBV11-2 and J is TRBJ1-1; no definite D call. The germline V gene encodes CDR1 SGHAT and CDR2 FQNNGV. The CDR3 loop spans 14 amino acids. Trimming stripped 0 bases from V and 5 bases from J, with 10 bases between. As DNA, the CDR3 is TGTGCCAGCAGCTTAGATACTGGAAAGACTGAAGCTTTCTTT. Translation gives CASSLDTGKTEAFF.

This clonotype has a count of ten or more. The V gene is TRBV24-1, the J gene TRBJ1-5, with 7 nucleotides matching TRBD1. CDR3 length: 14 residues. With V trimmed by 9 bases and J by 3 bases, 7 bases remained unmatched. The germline V gene has CDR1 KGHDR and CDR2 SFDVKD. The CDR3 DNA reads as TGTGCCACCTCCTCCGGGACAGTCAATCAGCCCCAGCATTTT. It translates to CATSSGTVNQPQHF.

The V call is TRBV20-1, the J call TRBJ2-3, with D possibly being TRBD1 (6 bases). The CDR3 covers 13 residues. The germline gives CDR1 DFQATT, CDR2 SNEGSKA (reference sequence). Trimming took off 6 bases at V and 3 bases at J, with 13 bases between the two ends. CDR3 loop: CSANRDLTDTQYF. DNA for the CDR3: TGCAGTGCCAACAGGGATTTGACAGATACGCAGTATTTT.

This clonotype was seen at least ten times. The rearrangement joins TRBV19 to TRBJ1-5; D is uncertain. This CDR3 is built from 13 residues. With 5 bases removed from V and 7 bases from J, the gap between germline ends came to 12 bases. Per germline, CDR1 LNHDA and CDR2 SQIVND (reference sequence). The CDR3 here is CASSLQAGQPQHF. CDR3 nucleotide sequence: TGTGCCAGTAGTCTCCAGGCCGGGCAGCCCCAGCATTTT.

This clonotype was picked up many times. The chain couples TRBV14 to TRBJ2-5; 8 bases are a match to TRBD1. Losses at the gene ends were 4 bases for V and 4 bases for J; bases not matched to a gene: 11. This CDR3 comprises 16 residues. The germline V gene has CDR1 SGHDN and CDR2 FVKESK. DNA of the CDR3: TGTGCCAGCAGCCCTCCGACAGGGGCCGAGGGAGAGACCCAGTACTTC. Translation: CASSPPTGAEGETQYF.

This clonotype was picked up many times. V gene TRBV5-1 combines with J gene TRBJ1-1, with 8 bases that match TRBD1. Germline lookup yields CDR1 SGHRS and CDR2 YFSETQ. J lost 3 bases, V lost 4 bases, and 5 bases had no gene match. The CDR3 is 14 amino acids. The CDR3 reads CASSTDRGDTEAFF. As DNA, the CDR3 is TGCGCCAGCAGCACCGACAGGGGAGACACTGAAGCTTTCTTT.

This clonotype occurred many times. V gene TRBV5-1 combines with J gene TRBJ2-2; D remains unclear. There are 14 residues in the CDR3. Germline V gives CDR1 SGHRS, CDR2 YFSETQ. The V and J ends lost 2 bases and 2 bases respectively, with 7 bases between them. Here the CDR3 reads CASSFGRNTGELFF. The CDR3 DNA reads as TGCGCCAGCAGCTTTGGACGCAACACCGGGGAGCTGTTTTTT. Based on the CDR3 plus reference TRBV5-1 and TRBJ2-2, the full variable domain is KAGVTQTPRYLIKTRGQQVTLSCSPISGHRSVSWYQQTPGQGLQFLFEYFSETQRNKGNFPGRFSGRQFSNSRSEMNVSTLELGDSALYLCASSFGRNTGELFFGEGSRLTVL.

This clonotype was detected ten times or more. The chain joins TRBV6-1 to TRBJ1-5; 11 positions match TRBD1. This CDR3 has 18 amino acids. The ends lost 2 bases at V and 2 bases at J; junction bases unmatched: 8. Germline loops: CDR1 MNHNS, CDR2 SASEGT. The CDR3 protein is CASSELGQGADRNQPQHF. Here the CDR3 DNA reads TGTGCCAGCAGTGAACTCGGACAGGGGGCAGATCGCAATCAGCCCCAGCATTTT.

This clonotype was detected many times. The genes are TRBV5-1 and TRBJ2-1, with a weak D call TRBD2 (6 bases). Trimming cost V 0 bases and J 4 bases, with 11 bases left between them. The CDR3 is made up of 15 amino acids. Per germline, CDR1 SGHRS and CDR2 YFSETQ. The CDR3 protein is CASSLVSGVYNEQFF. CDR3 DNA: TGCGCCAGCAGCTTGGTTTCGGGGGTTTACAATGAGCAGTTCTTC.

This clonotype showed up many times. The chain couples TRBV9 to TRBJ2-7, with 7 bases that match TRBD2. This CDR3 is built from 14 residues. V was clipped by 4 bases and J by 5 bases; unmatched bases: 9. The V gene's germline CDR1 is SGDLS and CDR2 YYNGEE. CDR3 residues: CASSRRGDYDEQYF. The CDR3 DNA reads TGTGCCAGCAGCCGCCGGGGGGATTACGACGAGCAGTACTTC.

The chain has TRBV6-5 and TRBJ2-2, with 10 bases identical to TRBD2. This CDR3 has 16 residues. Trimming cost V 3 bases and J 6 bases; bases outside gene matches: 7. CDR1 is MNHEY, CDR2 SVGAGI, per germline. This CDR3 is CASSYRLAGEPGELFF. The CDR3 bases are TGTGCCAGCAGTTATCGGCTAGCGGGAGAACCCGGGGAGCTGTTTTTT.

Note on this clonotype: At one end, the junction sequence differs from germline, possibly due to a read error. This rearrangement joins TRBV3-1 to TRBJ2-2; D is perhaps TRBD2 (6 bases). Germline lookup yields CDR1 LGHDT and CDR2 YNNKEL (reference sequence). The CDR3 is 18 residues long. Here the CDR3 reads CASCQDKGLAPNTGELFF. CDR3 bases: TGTGCCAGCTGCCAAGATAAAGGTCTAGCGCCGAACACCGGGGAGCTGTTTTTT.

This clonotype was seen ten or more times. The rearrangement joins TRBV4-1 to TRBJ2-3; TRBD1 matches 8 bases. V trimming: 1 base; J trimming: 4 bases; junction bases outside the gene matches: 4. There are 15 residues in the CDR3. Germline CDR1 is MGHRA and CDR2 is YSYEKL. CDR3 DNA sequence: TGCGCCAGCAGCCAAGGACAGGGGAGCGCAGATACGCAGTATTTT. This translates into CASSQGQGSADTQYF.

The rearrangement joins TRBV3-1 to TRBJ1-4, with TRBD1 matching 8 bases. The J segment lost 2 bases and the V segment lost 4 bases, leaving 3 bases of the junction unmatched. Germline-derived CDR1 and CDR2 are LGHDT and YNNKEL (reference sequence). The CDR3 is 15 residues long. This chain's CDR3 is CASSRRQGTNEKLFF. In DNA form, the CDR3 reads TGTGCCAGCAGCCGCCGACAGGGGACTAATGAAAAACTGTTTTTT.

On this clonotype itself: A much larger clone differs by one base, so this may be a read error. The chain recombines TRBV21-1 with TRBJ2-6; the table calls TRBD2, which could not be checked here. TRBV21-1 corresponds to a pseudogene. The CDR3 runs 20 residues. The CDR3 is CASSKPKRAWGFSGANVLTF. For the CDR3, the DNA is TGTGCCAGCAGCAAACCGAAGAGGGCTTGGGGGTTCTCTGGGGCCAACGTCCTGACTTTC.

This clonotype was counted many times. The rearrangement uses TRBV21-1 and TRBJ1-1. TRBV21-1 is shown as a pseudogene. The CDR3 has 13 residues. The CDR3 loop is CASRGLPNTEAFF. The CDR3 bases are TGTGCCAGCAGGGGACTTCCGAACACTGAAGCTTTCTTT.

This clonotype was seen at least ten times. The chain joins TRBV29-1 to TRBJ1-4; TRBD1 might be the D (5 bases). The CDR3 loop spans 13 amino acids. CDR1 is SQVTM and CDR2 is ANQGSEA in the germline V gene. Between the trimmed V and J ends, which lost 4 bases and 2 bases, there was a span of 8 bases. The CDR3 DNA is TGCAGCGTTGGGGGGGAGACTAATGAAAAACTGTTTTTT. This sequence encodes CSVGGETNEKLFF.

This clonotype has ten or more counts. This chain joins TRBV6-2 or TRBV6-3 and TRBJ1-2; tentative D call: TRBD1 (5 bases). This CDR3 is built from 13 residues. Germline-derived CDR1 and CDR2 are MNHEY and SVGEGT. The V gene lost 6 bases and the J gene lost 4 bases, with 12 bases spanning the gap. The CDR3 region has the DNA TGTGCCAGCAGGGCCGGGACTGCCTATGGCTACACCTTC. It codes for CASRAGTAYGYTF.